The 8 T cell receptor beta chains given below trace back to one sample, sequenced in a study of control samples from healthy donors and cancer patients (dated by TCRdb to 2018 to 2020). Library preparation was by the immunoSEQ multiplex PCR assay. This is the immuneACCESS table as TCRdb keeps it, with only in-frame sequences that have V and J called. A part of the clones is gone; compared with another copy, unresolved V genes explain less than half, and the rest is unexplained. The table for this sample lists 95,000 to 100,000 clones; around 88% of them were counted only once. Roughly 7.7% of the sample is held by the ten biggest clonotypes. Material: blood. These receptors were obtained from a man aged 30 to 39 in good health.

The J gene is TRBJ1-1, the V gene TRBV28; 7 bases match TRBD1. Germline assignment: CDR1 MDHEN and CDR2 SYDVKM. The CDR3 is made up of 17 amino acids. The ends lost 6 bases at V and 4 bases at J; junction bases unmatched: 17. CDR3 DNA sequence: TGTGCCAGCAGCCAAACGGAGGGGGGCCCAGGGGGCACTGAAGCTTTCTTT. Amino acid sequence: CASSQTEGGPGGTEAFF.

This chain connects TRBV2 to TRBJ2-3, with 9 positions matching TRBD2. Germline-derived CDR1 and CDR2 are SNHLY and FYNNEI. V shed 10 bases, J shed 5 bases, and the junction held 10 bases outside the gene matches. This CDR3 contains 14 residues. DNA of the CDR3: TGTGCCACCGCGGGGGGGAGTCGGAAAGATACGCAGTATTTT. Translated, it gives CATAGGSRKDTQYF.

This chain connects TRBV2 to TRBJ2-3, with a tentative D call TRBD2 (5 bases). Trimming took 10 bases from V and 0 from J, leaving 17 bases between them. CDR3 length equals 15 residues. CDR1 is SNHLY, CDR2 FYNNEI, per germline. The CDR3 sequence is CATKVDYSSTDTQYF. DNA for the CDR3: TGTGCCACAAAGGTTGACTATTCTAGCACAGATACGCAGTATTTT. Full variable domain (rest looked up from reference TRBV2 and TRBJ2-3): EPEVTQTPSHQVTQMGQEVILRCVPISNHLYFYWYRQILGQKVEFLVSFYNNEISEKSEIFDDQFSVERPDGSNFTLKIRSTKLEDSAMYFCATKVDYSSTDTQYFGPGTRLTVL.

This clone was observed a handful of times. This chain joins TRBV18 and TRBJ1-4, with 9 bases lining up with TRBD1. From germline, CDR1 is KGHSH and CDR2 LQKENI. With V trimmed by 4 bases and J by 2 bases, 2 bases remained unmatched. The CDR3 consists of 15 residues. As DNA, the CDR3 is TGTGCCAGCTCACGAGACAGGGGGACTAATGAAAAACTGTTTTTT. Translation gives CASSRDRGTNEKLFF.

The CDR3 DNA is TGCGCCAGCAGCCAAGAAGGGGGACGGGTCTTGTCAGATACGCAGTATTTT. The encoded protein is CASSQEGGRVLSDTQYF. The chain links TRBV4-1 to TRBJ2-3, with D possibly TRBD1 on 6 matching bases. Trimming stripped 0 bases from V and 4 bases from J, with 17 bases between. CDR3 length: 17 amino acids. Looked up from germline, CDR1 is MGHRA and CDR2 is YSYEKL.

The J gene is TRBJ1-2, the V gene TRBV5-1, with 8 positions matching TRBD1. Trimming took 0 bases from V and 6 from J; bases not matched to a gene: 7. The CDR3 covers 15 residues. Germline V gene lookup returns CDR1 SGHRS and CDR2 YFSETQ. This CDR3 reads CASSLVQGALHGYTF. CDR3 DNA: TGCGCCAGCAGCTTGGTTCAGGGGGCTTTGCATGGCTACACCTTC.

This clone came up once. V gene TRBV5-5 combines with J gene TRBJ2-5; D may be TRBD1 (5 bases). Trimming removed 2 bases from V and 4 bases from J, with 18 bases in between. Germline lookup yields CDR1 SGHKS and CDR2 YYEKEE (reference sequence). This CDR3 region has 16 residues. The CDR3 is CASSFRVVGFRETQYF. DNA for the CDR3: TGTGCCAGCAGCTTCAGGGTGGTTGGTTTCCGAGAGACCCAGTACTTC. Drawing the rest from reference TRBV5-5 and TRBJ2-5, the complete variable domain is DAGVTQSPTHLIKTRGQQVTLRCSPISGHKSVSWYQQVLGQGPQFIFQYYEKEERGRGNFPDRFSARQFPNYSSELNVNALLLGDSALYLCASSFRVVGFRETQYFGPGTRLLVL.

The chain recombines TRBV7-2 with TRBJ2-1; D might be TRBD1 (6 bases). The CDR3 has 15 amino acids. The ends were cut back, 4 bases at V and 5 bases at J, with 15 bases in the middle. Per germline, CDR1 SGHTA and CDR2 FQGNSA. The CDR3 nucleotides are TGTGCCAGCAGCTCAGGACAGCCCTGGGACAATGAGCAGTTCTTC. It yields the protein CASSSGQPWDNEQFF. The variable domain in full, with the rest retrieved from reference TRBV7-2 and TRBJ2-1, is GAGVSQSPSNKVTEKGKDVELRCDPISGHTALYWYRQSLGQGLEFLIYFQGNSAPDKSGLPSDRFSAERTGGSVSTLTIQRTQQEDSAVYLCASSSGQPWDNEQFFGPGTRLTVL.